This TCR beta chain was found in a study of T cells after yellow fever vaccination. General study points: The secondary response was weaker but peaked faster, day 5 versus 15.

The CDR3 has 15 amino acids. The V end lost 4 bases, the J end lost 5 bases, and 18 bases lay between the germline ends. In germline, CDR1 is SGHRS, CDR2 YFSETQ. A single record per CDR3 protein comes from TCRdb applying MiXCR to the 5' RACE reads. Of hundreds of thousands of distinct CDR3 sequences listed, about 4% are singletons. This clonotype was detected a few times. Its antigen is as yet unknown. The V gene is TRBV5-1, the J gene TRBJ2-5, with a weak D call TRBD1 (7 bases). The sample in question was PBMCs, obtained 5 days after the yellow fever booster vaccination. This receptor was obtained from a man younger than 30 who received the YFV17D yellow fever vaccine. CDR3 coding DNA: TGCGCCAGCAGCACGGGGGACAGCGGTGGGGAGACCCAGTACTTC. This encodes CASSTGDSGGETQYF. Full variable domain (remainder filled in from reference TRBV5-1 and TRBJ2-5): KAGVTQTPRYLIKTRGQQVTLSCSPISGHRSVSWYQQTPGQGLQFLFEYFSETQRNKGNFPGRFSGRQFSNSRSEMNVSTLELGDSALYLCASSTGDSGGETQYFGPGTRLLVL.